The following is a T cell receptor (beta chain) sequence with its context. The specificity of this receptor is unknown. No much larger clone is present one base from it, and per-base qualities are unavailable. CDR1 and CDR2, per the germline V gene (reference sequence), are WNHNN and SYGVQD. The CDR3 measures 15 amino acids from cysteine to phenylalanine. Solely the CDR3 DNA is kept, with 45 bases framed from the first base. At the junction V is shortened by 6 bases and J by 0 bases; bases outside the gene matches: 5. Using the immunoSEQ assay, TCRB CDR3 regions were amplified from 2 to 2.5 micrograms of genomic DNA, or from all available DNA when less than that was on hand. For multiplex PCR, 60 forward primers for TCR V beta segments and 13 reverse primers for J beta segments were used. To estimate the number of reads per starting template, synthetic control templates were added to each sample at limiting dilution. The Illumina HiSeq System generated 87 bp sequencing reads. Under the source paper's analysis protocol: PCR and sequencing errors were removed by merging closely related sequences with a nearest neighbor algorithm. TCR overlap was measured as the percentage of unique tumor TCR beta sequences also present in the same patient's peripheral blood. Here the immuneACCESS table is served through TCRdb, limited to in-frame sequences with V and J called. Missing clones are a known gap in these copies; in checked studies unresolved V genes cover under half, and the rest lacks a known reason. For V, J and clone size, that table is used; D and trimming come from the DNA. The sample table contains roughly 82,000 clones; only one count was recorded for 80% to 90% of them. Approximately 2.9% of the sample goes to the ten largest clones.

The sample is drawn from a study of glioma-infiltrating T cells after dendritic cell vaccination (dated by TCRdb to the mid-2010s). Concerning the study at large: The cohort included some 15 glioblastoma patients drawn from Phase I and II dendritic cell vaccination trials, of whom 9 were newly diagnosed and 6 had recurrent disease. Each patient got three intradermal injections of the dendritic cell vaccine, spaced at biweekly intervals, in the arm below the axilla. Autologous tumor lysate-pulsed dendritic cell vaccination was administered to the patients between about 2002 and 2013. The vaccine was prepared from monocyte-derived dendritic cells that were cultured for seven to eight days with IL-4 and GM-CSF and then pulsed overnight with autologous tumor lysate. Survival after dendritic cell vaccination was correlated with TCR sequencing metrics, including TIL content and tumor-blood repertoire overlap. In glioblastoma patients vaccinated with dendritic cells, deep sequencing of TCR beta CDR3 regions served to measure tumor-infiltrating lymphocyte content and to compare repertoires between tumor and blood.

Patients were selected for having adequate residual fresh-frozen tumor tissue and more than two years of available survival data. Molecular status otherwise varied across the glioblastoma patients, but none of them carried an isocitrate dehydrogenase mutation. PBMC were collected before vaccination, two weeks after the third vaccination, and at tumor progression when it occurred. Genomic DNA was extracted with the Qiagen DNeasy Blood extraction Kit. On the study overall, not on this receptor specifically: The cohort was small and heterogeneous, only a few patients had full blood and tumor sets, and even fewer had initial-recurrent tumor pairs. TCR clonality showed no direct relationship with survival, which suggests that a diverse polyclonal response may be important. Higher estimated pretreatment TIL content predicted longer time to progression and overall survival after dendritic cell vaccination. The three-group TCR overlap response model was characterized as speculative, and prospective validation of the model was stated to be required.

This TCR was recovered from a human donor with glioblastoma. The sequenced sample was blood, obtained before dendritic cell vaccination. The rearrangement combines TRBV10-1 with TRBJ2-1; 7 bases in between match TRBD1. The CDR3 protein: CASSRDRISYNEQFF. The DNA is TGCGCCAGCAGCCGGGACAGAATCTCCTACAATGAGCAGTTCTTC.